This TCR beta chain was sequenced in a study of cytomegalovirus exposure and HLA in healthy donors. As concerns this clone: What it binds is not known.

The study ran its PCR with 60 Vbeta and 13 Jbeta primers. The data were produced by immunoSEQ multiplex PCR, yet TCRdb's version contains in-frame clones alone and is incomplete. Among about 90,000 clones listed, roughly four fifths were seen once. Study outcomes and limitations: Later analysis showed TCR association rates varying by HLA locus, highest for DRB1 and lowest for HLA-C. The likely origin of a cluster of highly shared sequence variants was a sequencing artifact.

This clonotype was obtained from a woman aged 40 to 50 in good health and CMV-seropositive. The specimen sequenced was PBMCs.

CDR3 in amino acids: CATPSNTEAFF. The CDR3 nucleotides read TGTGCCACCCCGTCCAACACTGAAGCTTTCTTT. The chain is built from TRBV18 and TRBJ1-1; no firm D call. The V gene's germline CDR1 is KGHSH and CDR2 LQKENI. Trimming cost V 10 bases and J 2 bases, with 8 bases left between them. The CDR3 has 11 residues.